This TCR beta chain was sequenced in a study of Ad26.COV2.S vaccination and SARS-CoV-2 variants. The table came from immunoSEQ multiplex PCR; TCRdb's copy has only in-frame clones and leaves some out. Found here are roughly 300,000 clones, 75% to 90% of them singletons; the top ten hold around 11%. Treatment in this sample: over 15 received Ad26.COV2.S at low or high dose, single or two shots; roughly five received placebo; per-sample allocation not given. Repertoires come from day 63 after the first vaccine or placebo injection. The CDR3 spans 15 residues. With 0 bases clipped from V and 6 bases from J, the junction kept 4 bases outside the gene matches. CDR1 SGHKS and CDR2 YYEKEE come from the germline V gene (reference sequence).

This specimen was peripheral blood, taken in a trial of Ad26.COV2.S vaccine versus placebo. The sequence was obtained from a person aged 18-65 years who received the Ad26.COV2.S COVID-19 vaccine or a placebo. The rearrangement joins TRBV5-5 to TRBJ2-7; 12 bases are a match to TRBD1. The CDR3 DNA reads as TGTGCCAGCAGCTTGGAAGGGACAGGGGGCGCCGAGCAGTACTTC. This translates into CASSLEGTGGAEQYF.